What follows describes a single TCR beta chain. The antigen remains unidentified. Sequencing used immunoSEQ multiplex PCR; TCRdb keeps in-frame clones, though not all of them. This table holds 130,000 to 150,000 clones, approximately 91% found once. The entry originates in a study of radiation and T cells in renal cell carcinoma. Overall study: Nephrectomy followed 15 Gy stereotactic body radiation by 4 weeks. Study-wide results and caveats: In blood, top tumor clones expanded by 2 weeks, shrinking by 4.

Time point indicated: baseline pretreatment blood. The treatment: 15 Gy SBRT to primary tumor, nephrectomy 4 weeks later. After SBRT, blood was collected at 2 and 4 weeks, plus baseline. This renal cell carcinoma was of the clear cell type. Trimming took off 6 bases at V and 7 bases at J, with 10 bases between the two ends. The CDR3 runs 11 residues. Germline V gives CDR1 MDHEN, CDR2 SYDVKM. The TCR originated in a woman aged 45-65 years with renal cell carcinoma. Source: blood, taken from a patient whose treatment included radiotherapy and nephrectomy. The rearrangement uses TRBV28 and TRBJ2-7; D gene uncertain. The CDR3 nucleotides read TGTGCCAGCAGCTCTCTATTAGAGCAGTACTTC. It codes for CASSSLLEQYF.